This is a list of T cell receptor beta chains from one sample in a study of blood T cell repertoires in COVID-19. The protocol was immunoSEQ multiplex PCR, while the TCRdb copy is restricted to in-frame clones and leaves out a portion. The sample lists around 250,000 clones; approximately 85% were seen once. The sample was PBMCs or T cells enriched from blood (not recorded which). These receptor sequences come from a woman in her fifties or sixties who had recovered from COVID-19. Each CDR3 is given with its conserved first and last residue. The order of the fields is clone size, V gene, CDR3 protein. Part of the rows lack a size; the others show once, few, many or a class for expanded clones.

clone size: .; V gene: TRBV29-1; CDR3 protein: CSVFNRDTEAFF
clone size: .; V gene: TRBV28; CDR3 protein: CASNPGQDEKLFF
clone size: .; V gene: TRBV27; CDR3 protein: CASSLGTSGMNEQFF
clone size: few; V gene: TRBV11-2; CDR3 protein: CASSLVYEQYF
clone size: .; V gene: TRBV3-1/TRBV3-2; CDR3 protein: CASSLDPRGTYEQYF
clone size: .; V gene: TRBV5-1; CDR3 protein: CASSRRTDRTDTQYF
clone size: .; V gene: TRBV24-1; CDR3 protein: CATSDLKGQTGGYTF
clone size: once; V gene: TRBV15; CDR3 protein: CATSAQRESEQFF
clone size: .; V gene: TRBV29-1; CDR3 protein: CSVPGLGDTSGGTDTQYF
clone size: .; V gene: TRBV15; CDR3 protein: CATSRSSGLQRELFF
clone size: .; V gene: TRBV3-1/TRBV3-2; CDR3 protein: CASSQYRDYSNEQFF
clone size: .; V gene: TRBV5-4; CDR3 protein: CASSPGTGVYIEQYF
clone size: .; V gene: TRBV2; CDR3 protein: CASSARDRGGNTIYF
clone size: .; V gene: TRBV9; CDR3 protein: CASSDASAGGRITFF
clone size: .; V gene: TRBV7-9; CDR3 protein: CASSSRQGQGDGYTF
clone size: .; V gene: TRBV5-6; CDR3 protein: CASSFDRGRNTIYF
clone size: .; V gene: TRBV2; CDR3 protein: CASRSGTTYFEQYF
clone size: many; V gene: TRBV7-3; CDR3 protein: CASSLMAQETQYF
clone size: .; V gene: TRBV25-1; CDR3 protein: CASSDLDFSYNEQFF
clone size: .; V gene: TRBV20-1; CDR3 protein: CSASDTSVAYNEQFF
clone size: few; V gene: TRBV28; CDR3 protein: CASSYGQVGGNTIYF
clone size: .; V gene: TRBV6-5; CDR3 protein: CASRTGAGGYTF
clone size: .; V gene: TRBV7-9; CDR3 protein: CASSPIAGYVAGELFF
clone size: .; V gene: TRBV7-9; CDR3 protein: CASSSAPTSPLYF
clone size: few; V gene: TRBV28; CDR3 protein: CASTLQGGSTDTQYF
clone size: .; V gene: TRBV3-1/TRBV3-2; CDR3 protein: CASSQDWTETSYEQYF
clone size: once; V gene: TRBV6-5; CDR3 protein: CASSYSDFDYEQYF
clone size: .; V gene: TRBV7-8; CDR3 protein: CASSLGGGNQPQHF
clone size: .; V gene: TRBV2; CDR3 protein: CASSEGLAASYEQYF
clone size: .; V gene: TRBV2; CDR3 protein: CASSATTSGTFNEQFF
clone size: .; V gene: TRBV3-1/TRBV3-2; CDR3 protein: CASSQGGLAKNIQYF
clone size: .; V gene: TRBV28; CDR3 protein: CASSLGTGDNQPQHF
clone size: .; V gene: TRBV13; CDR3 protein: CASRGFGEQREQFF
clone size: .; V gene: TRBV27; CDR3 protein: CARPREGNQPQHF
clone size: .; V gene: TRBV6-6; CDR3 protein: CASQWGGSTNEKLFF
clone size: .; V gene: TRBV28; CDR3 protein: CASKGGRYEQFF
clone size: .; V gene: TRBV28; CDR3 protein: CASSRRQGTEAFF
clone size: .; V gene: TRBV11-1; CDR3 protein: CASSLRTVGFNEQFF
clone size: .; V gene: TRBV2; CDR3 protein: CASNRDRAWVTEAFF
clone size: .; V gene: TRBV5-1; CDR3 protein: CASSGRGEGYTF
clone size: many; V gene: TRBV3-1/TRBV3-2; CDR3 protein: CASSHGTVHYGYTF
clone size: .; V gene: TRBV5-6; CDR3 protein: CASSAGLGYEQYF
clone size: .; V gene: TRBV6-5; CDR3 protein: CASELAGPDTQYF
clone size: .; V gene: TRBV27; CDR3 protein: CASSLTSGYNEQFF
clone size: .; V gene: TRBV6-1; CDR3 protein: CASSDNGALGYEQYF
clone size: .; V gene: TRBV5-1; CDR3 protein: CASSVYSSNSPLHF
clone size: .; V gene: TRBV5-1; CDR3 protein: CASSQSGGTYNEQFF
clone size: .; V gene: TRBV5-1; CDR3 protein: CASSLGLTGETQYF
clone size: .; V gene: TRBV3-1/TRBV3-2; CDR3 protein: CASSQSGLAVGTGELFF
clone size: .; V gene: TRBV15; CDR3 protein: CATSWGLPYNEQFF
clone size: .; V gene: TRBV27; CDR3 protein: CASGRGIPYEQYF
clone size: .; V gene: TRBV27; CDR3 protein: CASSPWALNTEAFF
clone size: few; V gene: TRBV19; CDR3 protein: CASSIEDSYWTEAFF
clone size: .; V gene: TRBV30; CDR3 protein: CAWSGGLEADEQFF
clone size: .; V gene: TRBV4-1; CDR3 protein: CASSQEEESGRGGSDTQYF
clone size: .; V gene: TRBV5-1; CDR3 protein: CASRSSGMYNEQFF
clone size: .; V gene: TRBV27; CDR3 protein: CASSPEGFSTDTQYF